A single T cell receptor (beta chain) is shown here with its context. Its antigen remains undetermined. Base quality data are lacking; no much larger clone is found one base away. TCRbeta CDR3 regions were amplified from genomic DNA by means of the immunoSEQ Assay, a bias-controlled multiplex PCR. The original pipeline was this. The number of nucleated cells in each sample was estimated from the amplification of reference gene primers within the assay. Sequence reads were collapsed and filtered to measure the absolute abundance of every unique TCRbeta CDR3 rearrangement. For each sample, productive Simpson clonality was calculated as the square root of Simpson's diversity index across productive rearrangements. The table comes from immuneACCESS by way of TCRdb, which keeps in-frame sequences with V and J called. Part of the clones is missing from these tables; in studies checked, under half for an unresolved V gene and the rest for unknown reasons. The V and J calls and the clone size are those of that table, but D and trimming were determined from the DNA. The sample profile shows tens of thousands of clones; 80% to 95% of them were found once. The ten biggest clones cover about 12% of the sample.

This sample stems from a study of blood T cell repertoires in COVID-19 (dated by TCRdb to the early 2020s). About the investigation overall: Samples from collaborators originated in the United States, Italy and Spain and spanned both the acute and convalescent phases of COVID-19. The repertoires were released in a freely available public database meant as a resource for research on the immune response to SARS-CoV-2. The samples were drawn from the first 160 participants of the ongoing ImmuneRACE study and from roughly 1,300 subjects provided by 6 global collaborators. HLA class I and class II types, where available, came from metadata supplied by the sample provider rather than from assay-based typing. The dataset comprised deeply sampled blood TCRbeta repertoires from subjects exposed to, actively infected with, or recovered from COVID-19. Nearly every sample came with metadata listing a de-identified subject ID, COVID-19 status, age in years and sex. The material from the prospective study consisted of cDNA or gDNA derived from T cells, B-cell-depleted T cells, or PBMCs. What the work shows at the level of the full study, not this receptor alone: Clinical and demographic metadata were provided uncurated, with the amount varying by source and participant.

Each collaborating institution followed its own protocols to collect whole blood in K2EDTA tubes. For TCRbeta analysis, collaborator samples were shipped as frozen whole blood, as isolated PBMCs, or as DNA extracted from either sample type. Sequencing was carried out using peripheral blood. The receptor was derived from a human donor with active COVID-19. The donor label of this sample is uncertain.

The DNA sequence is given as TGCGCCAGCAGCCAAGATAAGGGACTAGCCGCCGAGCAGTACTTC. Its protein product is CASSQDKGLAAEQYF. This receptor chain uses TRBV4-3 and TRBJ2-7; 9 middle bases align to TRBD2. From the germline V gene, CDR1 is LGHNA and CDR2 is YSLEER. V is trimmed back by 0 bases and J by 6 bases, and the junction contains 6 bases that no gene match accounts for. From its cysteine to its phenylalanine, the CDR3 spans 15 amino acids. Here the CDR3 DNA is all that survives: 45 bases in frame from base 1.